Detailed here is one TCR beta chain. Libraries were prepared by immunoSEQ multiplex PCR; TCRdb keeps only in-frame clonotypes and omits some of them. The repertoire holds about 160,000 clones, with less than 85% as singletons. These data originate in a study of blood T cell repertoires in COVID-19. The germline V and J ends were trimmed by 5 bases and 0 bases, with 6 bases remaining between them. The germline V gene has CDR1 LNHDA and CDR2 SQIVND (reference sequence). There are 13 residues in the CDR3. The sample consisted of PBMCs or T cells enriched from blood (not recorded which). V and J are TRBV19 and TRBJ2-3, with D perhaps matching TRBD1 (5 bases). This TCR was sampled from a man aged 60 to 75 who had recovered from COVID-19. CDR3 amino acids: CASSQGSTDTQYF. CDR3 in DNA: TGTGCCAGTAGTCAGGGAAGCACAGATACGCAGTATTTT. The full variable domain, in which reference TRBV19 and TRBJ2-3 provide the parts outside the CDR3, is DGGITQSPKYLFRKEGQNVTLSCEQNLNHDAMYWYRQDPGQGLRLIYYSQIVNDFQKGDIAEGYSVSREKKESFPLTVTSAQKNPTAFYLCASSQGSTDTQYFGPGTRLTVL.